This T cell receptor beta chain came from a study of OX40 agonist ivuxolimab in advanced cancers. CDR3 length equals 11 residues. V dropped 2 bases and J dropped 6 bases, with 4 bases sitting between them. Germline CDR1 is SNHLY and CDR2 is FYNNEI. Method: immunoSEQ multiplex PCR; TCRdb's copy keeps in-frame clones and lacks some. The repertoire holds approximately 18,000 clones, with 83% as singletons. Specimen: CD4+ or CD8+ T cells sorted from blood, collected in a trial of the OX40 agonist ivuxolimab. The origin of this receptor is an adult with an advanced solid tumor such as melanoma, head and neck, liver or kidney cancer. V gene TRBV2 combines with J gene TRBJ1-2; D remains unclear. The CDR3 bases are TGTGCCAGCAGTGAACGGGATGGCTACACCTTC. Protein product: CASSERDGYTF.